This TCR beta chain was retrieved from a study of CD8 T cells in Susac syndrome. CDR1 and CDR2 from the germline V gene are SGHNT and YYREEE (reference sequence). After removal of 4 bases from V and 3 bases from J, the junction contained 8 bases not matched to a gene. The CDR3 has 15 residues. RNA, at 0.5 to 1 ug, was reverse transcribed with random hexamers. Amplification of the TCR beta CDR3 was carried out by immunoSEQ multiplex PCR, which spanned a total of 54 Vbeta and 13 Jbeta segments. TCRdb reanalysed the immunoSEQ multiplex PCR reads using MiXCR and keeps one entry per CDR3 protein. The table records 150,000 to 200,000 distinct CDR3 sequences, about 90% of them present only once.

The source of this sequence is a human donor in good health. The gene calls are TRBV5-4 and TRBJ2-3, with 7 positions matching TRBD2. The source material was CD4+ T cells from PBMCs. The CDR3 coding sequence is TGTGCCAGCAGCCGCGCGGCGCGGGAGACAGATACGCAGTATTTT. This sequence encodes CASSRAARETDTQYF.